What follows are 8 T cell receptor beta chains derived from one specimen sequenced in a study of T cells expressing NK-cell markers. TCRdb reprocessed the 5' RACE reads and stores each CDR3 protein as one record, lacking DNA. In total, the table holds roughly 150,000 distinct CDR3 sequences. Source material: blood T cells: a sorted CD56 or NKG2C T cell subset, CD4+ or CD8+ T cells, or bulk PBMC T cells (not recorded which). Receptors originate from a man aged 18-75 years in good health.

V gene TRBV12-3 or TRBV12-4 combines with J gene TRBJ1-1; TCRdb calls TRBD1, which cannot be checked without DNA. The CDR3 is 14 residues long. The CDR3 region is CASSRGQGNTEAFF.

CDR3 region: CASRGETRNTQYF. The chain uses TRBV19 and TRBJ2-3; absent DNA, TCRdb's TRBD1 call cannot be checked. The CDR3 contains 13 residues. The germline V gene encodes CDR1 LNHDA and CDR2 SQIVND (reference sequence).

This chain uses TRBV2 with TRBJ2-1; TCRdb calls TRBD1, which cannot be checked without DNA. Germline V lookup: CDR1 SNHLY, CDR2 FYNNEI. The CDR3 contains 12 residues. CDR3 in amino acids: CAKGRGYNEQFF.

CDR3 sequence: CASKGGALETQYF. The rearrangement uses TRBV12-3 or TRBV12-4 and TRBJ2-5; TCRdb reports TRBD1, a call that lacks DNA to check it against. This CDR3 comprises 13 residues.

V is TRBV7-9 and J is TRBJ2-5; TCRdb names TRBD2, which stays unverified in the absence of DNA. The length of the CDR3 is 17 residues. Germline V gene data show CDR1 as SEHNR and CDR2 as FQNEAQ (reference sequence). CDR3 in amino acids: CASSFGIAGALTETQYF.

This CDR3 reads CSVSGTGARNYGYTF. The chain joins TRBV29-1 to TRBJ1-2; TCRdb proposes TRBD1, but this gene call is untestable without DNA. Germline CDR1 SQVTM, CDR2 ANQGSEA. The CDR3 loop spans 15 amino acids.

The V call is TRBV4-2, the J call TRBJ2-3; TCRdb's D gene call, TRBD2, goes unchecked for lack of DNA. The germline V gene has CDR1 LGHNA and CDR2 YNFKEQ. This CDR3 contains 16 residues. CDR3 region: CASSQRAGGQADTQYF.

The V gene is TRBV3-1, the J gene TRBJ2-7. Germline V CDR1 and CDR2: LGHDT, YNNKEL (reference sequence). The CDR3 loop spans 14 amino acids. The chain's CDR3 is CASSQGSFWREQYF.